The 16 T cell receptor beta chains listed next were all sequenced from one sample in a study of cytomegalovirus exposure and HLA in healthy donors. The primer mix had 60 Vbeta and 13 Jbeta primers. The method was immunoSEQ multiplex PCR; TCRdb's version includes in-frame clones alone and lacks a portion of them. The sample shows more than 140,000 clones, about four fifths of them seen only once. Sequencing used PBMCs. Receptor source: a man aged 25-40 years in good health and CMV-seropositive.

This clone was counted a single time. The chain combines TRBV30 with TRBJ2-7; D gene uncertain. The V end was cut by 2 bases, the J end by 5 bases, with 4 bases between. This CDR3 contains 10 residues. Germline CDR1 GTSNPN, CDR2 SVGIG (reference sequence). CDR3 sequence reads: CAWSQDEQYF. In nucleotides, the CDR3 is TGTGCCTGGAGTCAGGACGAGCAGTACTTC.

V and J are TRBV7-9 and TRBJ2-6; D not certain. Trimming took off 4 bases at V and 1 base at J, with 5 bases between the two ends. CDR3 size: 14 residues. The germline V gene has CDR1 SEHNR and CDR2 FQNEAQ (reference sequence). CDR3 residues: CASSSVSGANVLTF. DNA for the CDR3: TGTGCCAGCAGCTCGGTTTCTGGGGCCAACGTCCTGACTTTC.

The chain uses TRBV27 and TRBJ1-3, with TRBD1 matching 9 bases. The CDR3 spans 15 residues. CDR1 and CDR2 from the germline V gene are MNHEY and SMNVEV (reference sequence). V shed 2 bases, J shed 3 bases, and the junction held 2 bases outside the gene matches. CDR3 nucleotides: TGTGCCAGCAGTTTAGGGACAGGGATTGGAAACACCATATATTTT. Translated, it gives CASSLGTGIGNTIYF.

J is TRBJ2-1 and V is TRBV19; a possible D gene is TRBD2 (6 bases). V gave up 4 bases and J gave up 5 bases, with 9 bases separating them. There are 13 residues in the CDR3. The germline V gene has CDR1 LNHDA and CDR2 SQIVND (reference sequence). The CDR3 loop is CASSRGLHNEQFF. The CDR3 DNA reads TGTGCCAGTAGTAGGGGACTCCACAATGAGCAGTTCTTC.

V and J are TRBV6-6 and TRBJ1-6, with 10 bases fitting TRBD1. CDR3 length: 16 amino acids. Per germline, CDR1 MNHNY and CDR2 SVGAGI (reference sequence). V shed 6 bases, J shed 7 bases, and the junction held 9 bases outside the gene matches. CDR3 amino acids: CASSPTRDRGNSPLHF. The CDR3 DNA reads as TGTGCCAGCAGCCCAACCCGGGACAGGGGAAATTCACCCCTCCACTTT.

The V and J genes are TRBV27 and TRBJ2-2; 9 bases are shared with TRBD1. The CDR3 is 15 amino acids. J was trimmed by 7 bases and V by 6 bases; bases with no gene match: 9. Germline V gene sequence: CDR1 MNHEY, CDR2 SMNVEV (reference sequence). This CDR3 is CASRRGQGRSGELFF. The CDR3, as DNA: TGTGCCAGCAGGAGGGGACAGGGAAGGAGCGGGGAGCTGTTTTTT.

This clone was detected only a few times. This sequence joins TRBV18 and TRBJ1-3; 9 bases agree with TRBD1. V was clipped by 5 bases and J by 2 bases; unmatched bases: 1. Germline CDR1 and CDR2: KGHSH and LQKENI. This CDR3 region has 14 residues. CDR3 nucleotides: TGTGCCAGCTCAGGACAGGGGACTGGAAACACCATATATTTT. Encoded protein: CASSGQGTGNTIYF. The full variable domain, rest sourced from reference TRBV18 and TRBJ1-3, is NAGVMQNPRHLVRRRGQEARLRCSPMKGHSHVYWYRQLPEEGLKFMVYLQKENIIDESGMPKERFSAEFPKEGPSILRIQQVVRGDSAAYFCASSGQGTGNTIYFGEGSWLTVV.

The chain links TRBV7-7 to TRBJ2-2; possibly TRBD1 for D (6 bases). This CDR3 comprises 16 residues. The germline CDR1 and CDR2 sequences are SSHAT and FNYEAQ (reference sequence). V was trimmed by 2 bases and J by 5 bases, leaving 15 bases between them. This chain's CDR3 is CASSLKRTGLTGELFF. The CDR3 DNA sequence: TGTGCCAGCAGCTTAAAGAGAACAGGGCTGACCGGGGAGCTGTTTTTT. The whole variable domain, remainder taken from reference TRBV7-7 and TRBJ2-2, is GAGVSQSPRYKVTKRGQDVTLRCDPISSHATLYWYQQALGQGPEFLTYFNYEAQPDKSGLPSDRFSAERPEGSISTLTIQRTEQRDSAMYRCASSLKRTGLTGELFFGEGSRLTVL.

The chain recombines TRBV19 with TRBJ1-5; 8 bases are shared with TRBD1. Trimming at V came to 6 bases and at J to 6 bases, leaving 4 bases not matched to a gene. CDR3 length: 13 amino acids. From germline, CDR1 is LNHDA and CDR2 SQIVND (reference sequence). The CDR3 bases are TGTGCCAGTAGCCGGACAGGGAGTCAGCCCCAGCATTTT. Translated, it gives CASSRTGSQPQHF.

The CDR3 here is CASLTWGDTGELFF. CDR3 DNA sequence: TGTGCCAGCCTGACATGGGGAGACACCGGGGAGCTGTTTTTT. The chain carries TRBV27 and TRBJ2-2; tentative D call: TRBD2 (5 bases). Germline CDR1 is MNHEY and CDR2 is SMNVEV (reference sequence). CDR3 size: 14 residues. V was shortened by 8 bases and J by 3 bases, with 13 bases between the two germline ends.

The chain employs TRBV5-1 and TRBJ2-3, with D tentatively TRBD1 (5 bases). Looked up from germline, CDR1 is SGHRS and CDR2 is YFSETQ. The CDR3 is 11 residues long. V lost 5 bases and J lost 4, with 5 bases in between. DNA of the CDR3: TGCGCCAGCAGAGGGGCAGATACGCAGTATTTT. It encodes CASRGADTQYF. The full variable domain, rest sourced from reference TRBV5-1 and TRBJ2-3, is KAGVTQTPRYLIKTRGQQVTLSCSPISGHRSVSWYQQTPGQGLQFLFEYFSETQRNKGNFPGRFSGRQFSNSRSEMNVSTLELGDSALYLCASRGADTQYFGPGTRLTVL.

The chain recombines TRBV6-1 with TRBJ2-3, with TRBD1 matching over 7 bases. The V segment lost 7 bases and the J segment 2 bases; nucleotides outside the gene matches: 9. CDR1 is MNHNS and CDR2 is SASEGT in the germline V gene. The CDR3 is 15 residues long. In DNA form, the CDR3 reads TGTGCCAGCACCTACAGGGGTGGGGCCACAGATACGCAGTATTTT. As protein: CASTYRGGATDTQYF.

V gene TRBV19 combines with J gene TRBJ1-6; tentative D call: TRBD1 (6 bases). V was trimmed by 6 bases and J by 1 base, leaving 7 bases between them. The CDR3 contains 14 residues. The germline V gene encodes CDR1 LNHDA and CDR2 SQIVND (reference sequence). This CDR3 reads CASSQGSYNSPLHF. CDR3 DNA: TGTGCCAGTAGCCAGGGGTCCTATAATTCACCCCTCCACTTT.

CDR3 DNA sequence: TGTGCCAGCAGTTTCCAGGGGCGCGAGCAGTACTTC. Encoded protein: CASSFQGREQYF. The chain recombines TRBV27 with TRBJ2-7; a weak D match, TRBD1 (6 bases). The length of the CDR3 is 12 residues. CDR1 is MNHEY, CDR2 SMNVEV, per germline (reference sequence). Trimming cost V 3 bases and J 6 bases, with 9 bases left between them.

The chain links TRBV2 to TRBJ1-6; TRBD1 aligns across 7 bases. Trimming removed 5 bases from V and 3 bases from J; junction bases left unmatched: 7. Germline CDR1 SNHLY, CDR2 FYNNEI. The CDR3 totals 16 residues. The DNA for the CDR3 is TGTGCCAGCAGTCGGGACAGTGAATACTATAATTCACCCCTCCACTTT. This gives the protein CASSRDSEYYNSPLHF.

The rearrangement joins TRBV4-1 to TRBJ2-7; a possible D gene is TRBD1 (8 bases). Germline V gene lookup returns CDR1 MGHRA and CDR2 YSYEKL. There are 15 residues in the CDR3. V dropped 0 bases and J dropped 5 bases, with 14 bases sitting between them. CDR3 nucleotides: TGCGCCAGCAGCCAAGAGTACAGGGGGGGCCACGAGCAGTACTTC. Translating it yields CASSQEYRGGHEQYF.